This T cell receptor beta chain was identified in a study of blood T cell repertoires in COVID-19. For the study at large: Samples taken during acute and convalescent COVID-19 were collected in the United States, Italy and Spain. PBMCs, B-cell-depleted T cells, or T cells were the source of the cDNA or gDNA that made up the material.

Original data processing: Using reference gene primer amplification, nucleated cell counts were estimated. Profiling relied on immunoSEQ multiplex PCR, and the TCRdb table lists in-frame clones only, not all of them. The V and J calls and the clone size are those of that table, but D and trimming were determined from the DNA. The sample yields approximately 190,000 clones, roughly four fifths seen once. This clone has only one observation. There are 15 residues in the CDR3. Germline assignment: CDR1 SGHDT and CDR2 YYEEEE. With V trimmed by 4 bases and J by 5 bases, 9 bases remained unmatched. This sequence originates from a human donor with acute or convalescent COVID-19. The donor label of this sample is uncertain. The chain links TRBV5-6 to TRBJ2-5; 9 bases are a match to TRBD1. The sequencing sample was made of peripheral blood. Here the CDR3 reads CASSKDRGGLETQYF. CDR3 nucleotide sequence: TGTGCCAGCAGCAAGGACAGGGGCGGATTGGAGACCCAGTACTTC.